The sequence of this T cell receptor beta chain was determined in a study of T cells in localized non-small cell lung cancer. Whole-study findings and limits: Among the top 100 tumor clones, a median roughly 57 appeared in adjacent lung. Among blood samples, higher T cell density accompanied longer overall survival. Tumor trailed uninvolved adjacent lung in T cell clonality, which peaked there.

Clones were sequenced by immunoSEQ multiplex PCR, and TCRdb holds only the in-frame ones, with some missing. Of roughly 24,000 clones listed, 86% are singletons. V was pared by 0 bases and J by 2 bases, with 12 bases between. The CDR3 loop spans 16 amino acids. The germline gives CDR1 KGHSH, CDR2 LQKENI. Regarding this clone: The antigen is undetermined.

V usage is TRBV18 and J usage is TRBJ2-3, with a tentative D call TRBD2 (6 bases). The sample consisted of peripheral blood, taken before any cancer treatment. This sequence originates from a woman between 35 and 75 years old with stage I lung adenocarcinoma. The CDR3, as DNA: TGTGCCAGCTCACCACCGAATCGCGGGGACACAGATACGCAGTATTTT. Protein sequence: CASSPPNRGDTDTQYF.